Sequencing of this T cell receptor beta chain was carried out in a study of patients and donors after allogeneic stem cell transplantation. This clonotype was seen more than once but under ten times. A single record per CDR3 protein comes from TCRdb applying MiXCR to the RT-PCR reads. The profile shows about 39,000 distinct CDR3 sequences, over 25% of them singletons. Trimming at V came to 1 base and at J to 0 bases, leaving 9 bases not matched to a gene. CDR3 length: 18 residues. Sample: blood, either unsorted or a sorted T cell fraction (not recorded which). J is TRBJ1-5 and V is TRBV12-3 or TRBV12-4, with TRBD1 identical over 7 bases. This clonotype was sampled from a human donor who was either an allogeneic HSCT recipient or a stem cell or donor lymphocyte infusion donor (not recorded which). It is not recorded whose cells these are; they may come from a transplant donor. This chain's CDR3 is CASSLVQGNFYSNQPQHF. Here the CDR3 DNA reads TGTGCCAGCAGTTTAGTACAGGGGAACTTCTATAGCAATCAGCCCCAGCATTTT.